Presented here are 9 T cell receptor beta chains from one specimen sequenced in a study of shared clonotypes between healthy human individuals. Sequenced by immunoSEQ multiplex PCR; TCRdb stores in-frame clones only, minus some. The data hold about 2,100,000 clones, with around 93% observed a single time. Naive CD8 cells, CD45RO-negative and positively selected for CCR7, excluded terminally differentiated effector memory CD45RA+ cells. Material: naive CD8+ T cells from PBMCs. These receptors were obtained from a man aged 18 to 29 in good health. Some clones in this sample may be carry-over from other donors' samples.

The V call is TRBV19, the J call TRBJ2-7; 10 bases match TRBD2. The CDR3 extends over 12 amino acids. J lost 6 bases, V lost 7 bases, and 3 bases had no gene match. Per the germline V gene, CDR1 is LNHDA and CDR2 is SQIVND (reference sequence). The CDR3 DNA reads TGTGCCAGTACGGGACTAGCGAGCGAGCAGTACTTC. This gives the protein CASTGLASEQYF.

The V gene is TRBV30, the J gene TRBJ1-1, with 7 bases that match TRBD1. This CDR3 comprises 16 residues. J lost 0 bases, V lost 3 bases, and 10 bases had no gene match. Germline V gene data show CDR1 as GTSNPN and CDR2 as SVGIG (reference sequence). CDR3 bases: TGTGCCTGGAGCCAACCAAAAGACAGGGTGAACACTGAAGCTTTCTTT. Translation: CAWSQPKDRVNTEAFF.

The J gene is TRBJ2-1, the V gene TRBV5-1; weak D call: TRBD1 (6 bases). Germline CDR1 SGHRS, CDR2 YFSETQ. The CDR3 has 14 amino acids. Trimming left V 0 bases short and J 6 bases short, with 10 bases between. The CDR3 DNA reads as TGCGCCAGCAGCTTGGACAGAGGGGGCAATGAGCAGTTCTTC. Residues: CASSLDRGGNEQFF.

CDR3 bases: TGTGCCAGCAGCTTAACCCGGGACAGGGCGGGCACAGATACGCAGTATTTT. Amino acids: CASSLTRDRAGTDTQYF. The rearrangement uses TRBV13 and TRBJ2-3; TRBD1 agrees at 9 bases. The V gene's germline CDR1 is PRHDT and CDR2 FYEKMQ (reference sequence). The CDR3 covers 17 residues. V shed 2 bases and J 1 base; nucleotides not matched to a gene: 7.

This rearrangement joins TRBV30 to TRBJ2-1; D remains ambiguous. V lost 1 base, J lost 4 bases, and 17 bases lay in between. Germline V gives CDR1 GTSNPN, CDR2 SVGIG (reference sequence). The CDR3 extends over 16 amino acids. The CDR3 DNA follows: TGTGCCTGGAGTGCGCACTCCTACCGACCGTACAATGAGCAGTTCTTC. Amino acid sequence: CAWSAHSYRPYNEQFF. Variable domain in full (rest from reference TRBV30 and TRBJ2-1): SQTIHQWPATLVQPVGSPLSLECTVEGTSNPNLYWYRQAAGRGLQLLFYSVGIGQISSEVPQNLSASRPQDRQFILSSKKLLLSDSGFYLCAWSAHSYRPYNEQFFGPGTRLTVL.

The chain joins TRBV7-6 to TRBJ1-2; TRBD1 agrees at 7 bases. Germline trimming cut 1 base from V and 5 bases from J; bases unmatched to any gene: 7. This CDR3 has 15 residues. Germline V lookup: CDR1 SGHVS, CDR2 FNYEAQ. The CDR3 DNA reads TGTGCCAGCAGCTTAGAAGAAACAGGGGAATATGGCTACACCTTC. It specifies CASSLEETGEYGYTF.

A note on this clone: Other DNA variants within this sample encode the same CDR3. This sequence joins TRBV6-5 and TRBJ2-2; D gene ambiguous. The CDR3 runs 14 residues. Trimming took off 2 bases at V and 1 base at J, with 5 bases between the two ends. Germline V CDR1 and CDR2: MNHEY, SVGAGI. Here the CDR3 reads CASSYSRNTGELFF. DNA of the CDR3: TGTGCCAGCAGTTACAGCCGGAACACCGGGGAGCTGTTTTTT.

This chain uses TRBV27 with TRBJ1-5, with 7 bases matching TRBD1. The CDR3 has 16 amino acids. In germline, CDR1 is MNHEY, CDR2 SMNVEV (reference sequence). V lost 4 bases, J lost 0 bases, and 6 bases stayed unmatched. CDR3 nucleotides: TGTGCCAGCAGTTCTACAGGGGATTATAGCAATCAGCCCCAGCATTTT. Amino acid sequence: CASSSTGDYSNQPQHF.

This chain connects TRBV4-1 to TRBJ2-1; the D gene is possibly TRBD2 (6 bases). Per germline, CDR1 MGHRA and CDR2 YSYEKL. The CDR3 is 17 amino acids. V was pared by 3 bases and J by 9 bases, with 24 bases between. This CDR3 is CASSQVCRDSVGCEQFF. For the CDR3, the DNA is TGCGCCAGCAGCCAGGTTTGCCGGGACTCAGTAGGTTGTGAGCAGTTCTTC.